This passage covers 8 T cell receptor beta chains from one sample sequenced in a study of control samples from healthy donors and cancer patients. This table comes from immunoSEQ multiplex PCR, and its TCRdb copy is limited to in-frame clones, with some not included. The sample holds around 97,000 clones, 80% to 90% seen once. The source material was PBMCs. The receptors were gathered from a man aged 55 to 70 with lung cancer.

The CDR3 coding sequence is TGTGCCAGCTCACCACGGGGGGCGGCTGGGGCCAACGTCCTGACTTTC. It translates to CASSPRGAAGANVLTF. V gene TRBV18 combines with J gene TRBJ2-6; D is tentatively TRBD1 or TRBD2 (6 bases each). This CDR3 has 16 amino acids. V lost 1 base to trimming and J lost 2 bases, with 9 bases between them. Germline V gene sequence: CDR1 KGHSH, CDR2 LQKENI.

V gene TRBV5-4 combines with J gene TRBJ1-6, with D unclear. From germline, CDR1 is SGHNT and CDR2 YYREEE (reference sequence). V was pared by 4 bases and J by 1 base, with 9 bases between. The CDR3 runs 15 residues. CDR3 sequence (DNA): TGTGCCAGCAGCCTGAAAAGGTCCTATAATTCACCCCTCCACTTT. This translates into CASSLKRSYNSPLHF.

The J gene is TRBJ2-7, the V gene TRBV20-1; TRBD1 matches 9 bases. The V and J ends lost 5 bases and 10 bases, in that order; junction bases with no gene match: 6. CDR1 and CDR2 (germline): DFQATT, SNEGSKA (reference sequence). The CDR3 loop spans 11 amino acids. The CDR3 nucleotides are TGCAGTGCTCCTGACAGGGGGAATCAGTACTTC. This encodes CSAPDRGNQYF.

The chain carries TRBV2 and TRBJ1-5, with a weak D call TRBD1 (6 bases). The CDR3 totals 14 residues. Germline lookup yields CDR1 SNHLY and CDR2 FYNNEI. V lost 5 bases, J lost 4 bases, and 12 bases lay in between. This CDR3 reads CASSSRTENQPQHF. The CDR3 nucleotides are TGTGCCAGCAGTTCTAGGACAGAAAATCAGCCCCAGCATTTT.

This chain links TRBV10-1 with TRBJ2-7; the D gene is possibly TRBD1 (6 bases). V was pared by 5 bases and J by 2 bases, with 10 bases between. The CDR3 is 13 amino acids. Germline assignment: CDR1 WNHNN and CDR2 SYGVQD (reference sequence). This CDR3 reads CASSRGGPYEQYV. CDR3 in DNA: TGCGCCAGCAGTCGAGGGGGACCCTACGAGCAGTACGTC.

This clone was seen only once. This rearrangement joins TRBV13 to TRBJ2-2; either TRBD1 or TRBD2 may supply D (5 bases each). Deletions cut 8 bases from V and 3 bases from J, with 13 bases between. Germline values: CDR1 PRHDT, CDR2 FYEKMQ (reference sequence). The CDR3 has 14 residues. This CDR3 is CASGMGVDTGELFF. The CDR3 region has the DNA TGTGCCAGCGGTATGGGGGTGGACACCGGGGAGCTGTTTTTT.

V gene TRBV7-6 combines with J gene TRBJ1-6; D unresolved. The CDR3 contains 13 residues. V was cut by 2 bases and J by 8 bases, with 7 bases left in between. The germline CDR1 and CDR2 sequences are SGHVS and FNYEAQ. The CDR3 loop is CASSLSGDSPLHF. The CDR3 DNA reads TGTGCCAGCAGCTTATCCGGGGATTCACCCCTCCACTTT.

This clone was detected only a few times. The genes are TRBV11-3 and TRBJ2-1, with 8 positions matching TRBD2. J gave up 0 bases and V 3 bases, and 1 base lay outside the gene matches. Germline V lookup: CDR1 SGHNT, CDR2 YENEEA. This CDR3 has 15 residues. Here the CDR3 reads CASSLAGGSYNEQFF. The DNA of the CDR3 is TGTGCCAGCAGCTTGGCGGGGGGCTCCTACAATGAGCAGTTCTTC.